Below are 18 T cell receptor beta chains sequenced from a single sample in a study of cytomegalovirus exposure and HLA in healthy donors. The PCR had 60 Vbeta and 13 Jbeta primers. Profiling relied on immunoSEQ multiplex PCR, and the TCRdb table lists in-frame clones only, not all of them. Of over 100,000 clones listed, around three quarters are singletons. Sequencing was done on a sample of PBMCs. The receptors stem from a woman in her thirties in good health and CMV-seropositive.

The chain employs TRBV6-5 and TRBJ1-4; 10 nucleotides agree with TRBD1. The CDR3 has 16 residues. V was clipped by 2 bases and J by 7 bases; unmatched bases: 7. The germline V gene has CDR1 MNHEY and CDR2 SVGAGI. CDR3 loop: CASSYRLTGGREKLFF. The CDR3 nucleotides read TGTGCCAGCAGTTACCGACTGACAGGGGGCCGTGAAAAACTGTTTTTT.

The CDR3 loop reads CASSPGGMRGDTQYF. The CDR3 DNA is TGCGCCAGCAGCCCAGGGGGGATGCGAGGAGATACGCAGTATTTT. The chain couples TRBV4-3 to TRBJ2-3; a possible D gene is TRBD1 (7 bases). The CDR3 length is 15 residues. Trimming removed 4 bases from V and 5 bases from J, with 16 bases in between. CDR1 LGHNA and CDR2 YSLEER come from the germline V gene.

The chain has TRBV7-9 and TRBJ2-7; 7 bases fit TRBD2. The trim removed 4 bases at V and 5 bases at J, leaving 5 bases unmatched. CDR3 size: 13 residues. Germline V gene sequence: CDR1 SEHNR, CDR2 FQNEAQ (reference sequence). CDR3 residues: CASSWGGSHEQYF. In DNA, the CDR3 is TGTGCCAGCAGCTGGGGAGGGAGCCACGAGCAGTACTTC.

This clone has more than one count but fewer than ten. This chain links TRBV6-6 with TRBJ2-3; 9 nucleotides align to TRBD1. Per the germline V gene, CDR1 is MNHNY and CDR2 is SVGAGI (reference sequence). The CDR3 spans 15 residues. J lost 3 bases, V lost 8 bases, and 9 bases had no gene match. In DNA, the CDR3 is TGTGCCAGCCAACAGGGGGCAAGGGTAACAGATACGCAGTATTTT. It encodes CASQQGARVTDTQYF.

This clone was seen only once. CDR3 DNA sequence: TGTGCCAGTAGTATAGATTGGGGCGGATTTAACACTGAAGCTTTCTTT. Translated, it gives CASSIDWGGFNTEAFF. This chain joins TRBV19 and TRBJ1-1, with D possibly being TRBD1 (5 bases). V lost 0 bases and J lost 2, with 13 bases in between. Germline CDR1 and CDR2: LNHDA and SQIVND (reference sequence). The CDR3 consists of 16 residues.

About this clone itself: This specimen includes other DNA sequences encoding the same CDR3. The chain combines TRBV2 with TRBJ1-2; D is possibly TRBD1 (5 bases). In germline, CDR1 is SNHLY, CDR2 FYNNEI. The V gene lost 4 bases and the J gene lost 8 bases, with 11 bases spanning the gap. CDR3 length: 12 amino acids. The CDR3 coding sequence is TGTGCCAGCAGTGGGCAGGGAAGGGGCTACACCTTC. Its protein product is CASSGQGRGYTF.

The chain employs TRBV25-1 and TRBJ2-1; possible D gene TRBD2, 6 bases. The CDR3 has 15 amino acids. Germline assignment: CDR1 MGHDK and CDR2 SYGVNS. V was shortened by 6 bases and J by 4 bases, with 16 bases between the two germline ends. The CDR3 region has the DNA TGTGCCAGCAGCCGTCGGGACTCAGAGTACAATGAGCAGTTCTTC. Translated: CASSRRDSEYNEQFF.

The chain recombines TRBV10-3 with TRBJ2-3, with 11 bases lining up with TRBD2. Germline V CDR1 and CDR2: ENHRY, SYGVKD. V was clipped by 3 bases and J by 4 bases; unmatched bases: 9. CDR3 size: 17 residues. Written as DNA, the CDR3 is TGTGCCATCAGTGATCCGGGGAGTAGCGGGGGGGCAGATACGCAGTATTTT. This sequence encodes CAISDPGSSGGADTQYF.

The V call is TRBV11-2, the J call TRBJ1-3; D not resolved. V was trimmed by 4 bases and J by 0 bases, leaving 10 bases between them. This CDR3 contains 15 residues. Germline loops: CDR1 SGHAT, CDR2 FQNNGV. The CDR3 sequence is CASSSQAVSGNTIYF. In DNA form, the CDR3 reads TGTGCCAGCAGCTCGCAAGCCGTCTCTGGAAACACCATATATTTT.

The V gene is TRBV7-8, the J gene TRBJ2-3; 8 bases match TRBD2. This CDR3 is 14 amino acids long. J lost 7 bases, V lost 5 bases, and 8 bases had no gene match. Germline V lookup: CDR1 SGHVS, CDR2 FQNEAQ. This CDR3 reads CASSPLAGSNTQYF. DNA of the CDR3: TGTGCCAGCAGCCCATTAGCGGGGTCGAATACGCAGTATTTT.

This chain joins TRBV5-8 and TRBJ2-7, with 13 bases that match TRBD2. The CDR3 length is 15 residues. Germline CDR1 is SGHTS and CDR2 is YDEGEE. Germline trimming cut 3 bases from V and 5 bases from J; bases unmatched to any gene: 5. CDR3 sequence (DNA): TGTGCCAGCAGCTGGGGGACTAGCGGGACGCACGAGCAGTACTTC. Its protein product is CASSWGTSGTHEQYF.

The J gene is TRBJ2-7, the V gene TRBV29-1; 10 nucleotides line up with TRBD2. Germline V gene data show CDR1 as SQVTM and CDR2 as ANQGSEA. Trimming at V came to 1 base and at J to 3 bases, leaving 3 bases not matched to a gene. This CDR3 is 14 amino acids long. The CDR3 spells CSVEGTSGLYEQYF. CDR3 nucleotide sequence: TGCAGCGTTGAAGGGACTAGCGGTCTCTACGAGCAGTACTTC.

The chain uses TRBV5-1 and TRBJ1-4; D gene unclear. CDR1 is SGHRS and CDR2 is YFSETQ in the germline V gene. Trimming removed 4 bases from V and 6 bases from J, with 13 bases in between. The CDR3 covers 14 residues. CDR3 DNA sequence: TGCGCCAGCAGCCCGATAAGCGGGGATGAAAAACTGTTTTTT. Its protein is CASSPISGDEKLFF.

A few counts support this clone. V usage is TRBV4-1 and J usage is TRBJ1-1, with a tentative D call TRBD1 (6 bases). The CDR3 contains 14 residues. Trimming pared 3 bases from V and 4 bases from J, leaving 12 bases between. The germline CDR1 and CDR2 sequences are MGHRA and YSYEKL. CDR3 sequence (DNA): TGCGCCAGCAGCCATGCAGGGGCTGGCACTGAAGCTTTCTTT. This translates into CASSHAGAGTEAFF.

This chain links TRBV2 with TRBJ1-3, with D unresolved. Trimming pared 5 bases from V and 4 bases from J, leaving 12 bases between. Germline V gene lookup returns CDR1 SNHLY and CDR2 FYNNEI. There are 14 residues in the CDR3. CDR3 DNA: TGTGCCAGCAGTAATAGGGAGCCCGGAAACACCATATATTTT. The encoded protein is CASSNREPGNTIYF.

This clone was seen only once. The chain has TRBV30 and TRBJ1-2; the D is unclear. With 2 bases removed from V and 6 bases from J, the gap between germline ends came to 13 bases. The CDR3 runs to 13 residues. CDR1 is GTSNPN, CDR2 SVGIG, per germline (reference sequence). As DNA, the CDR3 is TGTGCCTGGAGTCGGCCCCAGAGGGATGGCTACACCTTC. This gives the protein CAWSRPQRDGYTF.

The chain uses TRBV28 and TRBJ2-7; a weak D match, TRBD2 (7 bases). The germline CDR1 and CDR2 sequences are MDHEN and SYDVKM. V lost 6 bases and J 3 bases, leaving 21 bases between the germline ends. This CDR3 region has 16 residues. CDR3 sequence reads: CASSVPGGRLGYEQYF. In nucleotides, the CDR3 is TGTGCCAGCAGCGTCCCGGGGGGCCGTTTGGGCTACGAGCAGTACTTC.

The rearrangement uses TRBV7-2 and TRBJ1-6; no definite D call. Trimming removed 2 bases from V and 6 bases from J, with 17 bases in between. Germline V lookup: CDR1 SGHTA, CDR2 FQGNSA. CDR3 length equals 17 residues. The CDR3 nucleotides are TGTGCCAGCAGCTTAACCGGGTGGAGGTCCAGTAATTCACCCCTCCACTTT. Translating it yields CASSLTGWRSSNSPLHF.